This is a list of T cell receptor beta chains from one sample in a study of blood T cells in healthy people across ages. TCRdb reanalysed the 5' RACE reads using MiXCR and keeps one entry per CDR3 protein. This repertoire shows about 800,000 distinct CDR3 sequences, about three fifths found once; its top ten account for 20% to 25%. Sequenced: blood. The receptor set was obtained from a man under 40 in good health. Both conserved end residues are part of each CDR3. Fields, in order: clone size, D gene, J gene, V gene, CDR3 DNA, CDR3 protein. D genes are given only for firm matches. Not all rows give a size; the values are once, few, many and, for expanded clones, a class.

>NA|NA|TRBJ2-3|TRBV12-3/TRBV12-4
TGTGCCAGCAATAAGGAAAACACAGATACGCAGTATTTT
CASNKENTDTQYF
>NA|TRBD1|TRBJ2-7|TRBV5-6
TGTGCCAGCAGGGGACAGGGTCACGAGCAGTACTTC
CASRGQGHEQYF
>NA|TRBD1|TRBJ2-3|TRBV29-1
TGCAGCGGTGGACAGGGTGGATCAGATACGCAGTATTTT
CSGGQGGSDTQYF
>NA|TRBD2|TRBJ2-3|TRBV5-1
TGCGCCAGCAGCTCTAACAGACCGGGACTAGATCCGCAGTATTTT
CASSSNRPGLDPQYF
>NA|NA|TRBJ1-2|TRBV5-1
TGCGCCAGCAGCCCCCCATTGGCTAACTATGGCTACACCTTC
CASSPPLANYGYTF
>many|TRBD1|TRBJ1-2|TRBV7-2
TGTGCCAGCAGCTTGACAGGGGGGCCCTATGGCTACACCTTC
CASSLTGGPYGYTF
>once|NA|TRBJ2-7|TRBV28
TGTGCCAGCAGTCCCGGGGACGACGAGCAGTACTTC
CASSPGDDEQYF
>NA|NA|TRBJ2-3|TRBV20-1
TGCAGTGCTAGAGATAATAGCATGTCCACAGATACGCAGTATTTT
CSARDNSMSTDTQYF
>NA|NA|TRBJ2-3|TRBV6-5
TGTGCCTCACCGATGGAGACACACACAGATACGCAGTATTTT
CASPMETHTDTQYF
>few|NA|TRBJ1-2|TRBV29-1
TGCAGCGTCGATATACAGGGTGATCATGGCTACACCTTC
CSVDIQGDHGYTF
>many|NA|TRBJ2-3|TRBV11-2
TGTGCCAGCAGCTTAGCACAGGGAGGAGGAGATACGCAGTATTTT
CASSLAQGGGDTQYF
>NA|TRBD1|TRBJ1-2|TRBV3-1
TGTGCCAGCAGCCAGAGACAGGGTGTCTATGGCTACACCTTC
CASSQRQGVYGYTF
>NA|TRBD1|TRBJ2-7|TRBV29-1
TGCAGCGTTCGACAGGGGACCGAGCAGTACTTC
CSVRQGTEQYF
>NA|TRBD2|TRBJ2-2|TRBV6-1
TGTGCCAGCGATAGAGCGGGAGTACGGACCGGGGAGCTGTTTTTT
CASDRAGVRTGELFF
>NA|TRBD2|TRBJ2-1|TRBV6-5
TGTGCCAGCAGTTACACGGTGACTAGCAGACGCTCCTACAATGAGCAGTTCTTC
CASSYTVTSRRSYNEQFF
>NA|TRBD1|TRBJ2-7|TRBV27
TGTGCCAGCAGTTTCTATGACAGGGCTGGCGAGCAGTACTTC
CASSFYDRAGEQYF
>NA|NA|TRBJ1-2|TRBV20-1
TGCAGTGCTAGAGATTATCGGGACGGCTACACCTTC
CSARDYRDGYTF
>NA|NA|TRBJ1-2|TRBV10-3
TGTGCCATCAGTGAGTCGGCAGAAATCTATGGCTACACCTTC
CAISESAEIYGYTF
>NA|TRBD1|TRBJ2-7|TRBV5-1
TGCGCCAGCAGCTTGTACCGACAGGGAGCCCGATACGAGCAGTACTTC
CASSLYRQGARYEQYF
>NA|NA|TRBJ1-5|TRBV20-1
TGCAGTGCTCTCACCCAAGGCAATCAGCCCCAGCATTTT
CSALTQGNQPQHF
>NA|TRBD1|TRBJ2-6|TRBV20-1
TGCAGTGCTGGACAGGGCGACTCTGGGGCCAACGTCCTGACTTTC
CSAGQGDSGANVLTF
>NA|NA|TRBJ1-6|TRBV6-1
TGTGCCAGCAGTGAAATTAGCTCACCCCTCCACTTT
CASSEISSPLHF
>NA|NA|TRBJ2-7|TRBV5-1
TGCGCCAGCAGCTTGGAGAGCAAGCAGTACTTC
CASSLESKQYF